The T cell receptor (beta chain) described here comes from a study of radiotherapy plus CTLA-4 blockade in lung cancer. Study details: Disease control was seen in about 30% of patients, objective responses in roughly 17%.

Study results and caveats: According to reports, early shifts in blood T cell clones, alongside interferon-beta, forecast response most accurately. Clones of tumor-derived TCRs expanded in blood after radiotherapy plus ipilimumab.

Data came from immunoSEQ multiplex PCR; TCRdb stores just in-frame clones and leaves some out. The table lists around 85,000 clones, around 88% of them singletons. CDR3 length equals 13 residues. Germline loops: CDR1 KGHSH, CDR2 LQKENI. J gave up 3 bases and V 8 bases, and 5 bases lay outside the gene matches. In chemo-refractory metastatic non-small-cell lung cancer, patients got ipilimumab CTLA-4 blockade together with focal radiation. As for this clone: What it binds is not known.

The starting material was peripheral blood, obtained from a patient treated with radiotherapy plus ipilimumab. This chain links TRBV18 with TRBJ2-3; TRBD2 matches 7 bases. The TCR comes from a human donor with non-small cell lung cancer who had a partial response to radiotherapy plus ipilimumab. The CDR3 sequence is CASTELATDTQYF. CDR3 bases: TGTGCCAGCACCGAACTAGCGACAGATACGCAGTATTTT.